This TCR beta chain was identified in a study of a mutant IDH1 vaccine in newly diagnosed glioma. Study summary: A roughly 60% male, approximately 40% female split and a mean age of roughly 37 years characterized treated patients.

Of note for this clone: Its antigen remains unidentified.

Germline V gene data show CDR1 as MNHNY and CDR2 as SVGAGI (reference sequence). V gave up 3 bases and J gave up 7 bases, with 16 bases separating them. The CDR3 has 14 amino acids. The sample's time point: week 35, safety follow-up. Vaccination used 300 ug of mutant IDH1 20-mer peptide per dose, with topical imiquimod. Assay: immunoSEQ multiplex PCR; the TCRdb copy retains only in-frame clones and omits some. Among 35,000 to 55,000 clones listed, around 86% were seen once. This TCR derives from a woman aged 40 to 50 with glioma. Some clones in this sample may be carry-over from other donors' samples. The V call is TRBV6-6, the J call TRBJ2-7; D is perhaps TRBD1 or TRBD2 (5 bases each). This sample comprised PBMCs, obtained from a glioma patient whose treatment included an IDH1 peptide vaccine. The CDR3 protein is CASSYFGTPGEQYF. CDR3 bases: TGTGCCAGCAGTTATTTTGGGACCCCGGGGGAGCAGTACTTC.